This T cell receptor beta chain was observed in a study of T cells in Graves' hyperthyroidism and ophthalmopathy. The CDR3 consists of 15 residues. V was cut by 2 bases and J by 7 bases, with 14 bases left in between. CDR1 is LGHDT, CDR2 YNNKEL, per germline (reference sequence). Regarding the study as a whole: A 13 V-J signature model discriminated ophthalmopathy versus stable hyperthyroidism. Ophthalmopathy was identified by the model a median about six months ahead of onset. Most clonotypes expanded in the thyroid (above 0.001) were also present in blood.

RNA transcripts provided the source from which TCR beta CDR3 regions were amplified. Carried out on the TCR CDR3, a first-round RT-PCR used the HTBI primer set. TCRdb reprocessed the multiplex PCR reads via MiXCR and lists one record per CDR3 protein. This table holds around 530,000 distinct CDR3 sequences, under 20% found once. The sample holds many counts of this clonotype. The antigen remains undetermined. This sequence joins TRBV3-1 and TRBJ1-4; D call uncertain. Sequencing input: blood. The receptor was isolated from a woman aged 18 to 35 with Graves' ophthalmopathy. CDR3 region: CASSQSAGRGEKLFF. DNA of the CDR3: TGTGCCAGCAGCCAAAGCGCGGGAAGAGGTGAAAAACTGTTTTTT.